The 30 T cell receptor beta chains below come from one sample, sequenced in a study of T cell repertoires in cytomegalovirus infection. These receptors have no identified antigens. TCRdb fed the reads into MiXCR, producing one record per CDR3 protein. The data contain a few hundred thousand distinct CDR3 sequences, almost 40% of them singletons. The sequenced sample was cultured PBMCs, obtained from culture after CMV antigen stimulation. The receptors were gathered from a human donor in good health (CMV status not recorded). Some clones in this sample may be carry-over from other donors' samples.

The gene calls are TRBV12-3 or TRBV12-4 and TRBJ1-1; no reliable D call. This CDR3 region has 13 residues. Trimming stripped 2 bases from V and 4 bases from J, with 8 bases between. The CDR3 DNA sequence: TGTGCCAGCAGTTTACAGGCTCCCACTGAAGCTTTCTTT. As protein: CASSLQAPTEAFF.

Only a few counts were recorded for this clonotype. The chain joins TRBV7-9 to TRBJ2-7; D is unresolved. Germline V CDR1 and CDR2: SEHNR, FQNEAQ (reference sequence). The CDR3 totals 14 residues. Trimming stripped 5 bases from V and 0 bases from J, with 11 bases between. CDR3 sequence reads: CASSRLDGSYEQYF. The CDR3 nucleotides read TGTGCCAGCAGCCGATTGGACGGCTCCTACGAGCAGTACTTC.

The V gene is TRBV15, the J gene TRBJ1-1; D remains unclear. From germline, CDR1 is LNHNV and CDR2 YYDKDF (reference sequence). CDR3 size: 13 residues. The V end was cut by 0 bases, the J end by 10 bases, with 12 bases between. The CDR3 is CATSRDKSSAAFF. The CDR3 DNA reads as TGTGCCACCAGCAGAGATAAAAGTAGCGCAGCTTTCTTT.

Comments on this clonotype: Here the CDR3 omits its conserved ending phenylalanine or tryptophan, so a read error is the likely source. The chain links TRBV7-8 to TRBJ1-4; tentative D call: TRBD1 (5 bases). Germline V gene sequence: CDR1 SGHVS, CDR2 FQNEAQ. There are 15 residues in the CDR3. Trimming stripped 5 bases from V and 2 bases from J, with 12 bases between. The CDR3 region is CASSRGRGTNEKLFV. In nucleotides, the CDR3 is TGTGCCAGCAGCCGCGGCCGGGGGACTAATGAAAAACTGTTTGTT.

This clonotype was observed a handful of times. The chain links TRBV12-3 or TRBV12-4 to TRBJ2-1; D may be TRBD1 or TRBD2 (6 bases each). V was shortened by 7 bases and J by 9 bases, with 16 bases between the two germline ends. The length of the CDR3 is 13 residues. CDR3 nucleotides: TGTGCCAGCAAGTGGTTCGGGGGCCCTGAGCAGTTCTTC. Translated: CASKWFGGPEQFF.

The genes are TRBV20-1 and TRBJ2-3; 7 nucleotides align to TRBD2. Trimming cost V 0 bases and J 3 bases; bases outside gene matches: 24. The germline V gene has CDR1 DFQATT and CDR2 SNEGSKA (reference sequence). The CDR3 spans 21 residues. DNA of the CDR3: TGCAGTGCTAGAGATCAAGGGAGACTAGCAGGGAGGGGTACGACGACAGATACGCAGTATTTT. Translated, it gives CSARDQGRLAGRGTTTDTQYF.

The V call is TRBV11-2, the J call TRBJ2-1, with D tentatively TRBD1 or TRBD2 (5 bases each). The CDR3 covers 14 residues. CDR1 and CDR2 (germline): SGHAT, FQNNGV. V was clipped by 1 base and J by 4 bases, with 8 bases between them. The CDR3, as DNA: TGTGCCAGCAGCTTAGTGGGACCGTACAATGAGCAGTTCTTC. Its protein product is CASSLVGPYNEQFF.

The sample holds one count of this clonotype. The CDR3 sequence is CSARGRYQTNTEAFF. CDR3 bases: TGCAGTGCTAGGGGACGGTATCAGACGAACACTGAAGCTTTCTTT. V and J are TRBV20-1 and TRBJ1-1; tentative D call: TRBD1 (5 bases). Between the trimmed V and J ends, which lost 3 bases and 1 base, there was a span of 15 bases. Germline-derived CDR1 and CDR2 are DFQATT and SNEGSKA (reference sequence). The CDR3 consists of 15 residues.

V and J are TRBV12-3 or TRBV12-4 and TRBJ2-5; the D is unclear. This CDR3 region has 12 residues. The ends were cut back, 7 bases at V and 3 bases at J, with 9 bases in the middle. In nucleotides, the CDR3 is TGTGCCAGCAATTTTGAGAAAGAGACCCAGTACTTC. This encodes CASNFEKETQYF.

This clonotype was seen ten or more times. As DNA, the CDR3 is TGTGCCAGCAGCTTAGTTGGGGGAGGTGGCCCCTACGAGCAGTACTTC. The encoded protein is CASSLVGGGGPYEQYF. This rearrangement joins TRBV7-2 to TRBJ2-7, with a weak D call TRBD2 (6 bases). The V end was cut by 1 base, the J end by 2 bases, with 15 bases between. CDR3 length: 16 amino acids. Germline lookup yields CDR1 SGHTA and CDR2 FQGNSA.

The chain uses TRBV11-2 and TRBJ2-2, with D perhaps TRBD1 (7 bases). Trimming left V 2 bases short and J 3 bases short, with 16 bases between. Germline CDR1 is SGHAT and CDR2 is FQNNGV. The CDR3 covers 17 residues. This chain's CDR3 is CASSLKGGGGYTGELFF. The CDR3 DNA reads as TGTGCCAGCAGCTTAAAAGGTGGAGGGGGCTACACCGGGGAGCTGTTTTTT.

V and J are TRBV12-3 or TRBV12-4 and TRBJ2-1; 8 nucleotides line up with TRBD2. CDR3 size: 17 residues. V was pared by 1 base and J by 0 bases, with 5 bases of the junction left unmatched. CDR3 sequence: CASSLGLAGHSYNEQFF. The CDR3 DNA sequence: TGTGCCAGCAGTTTAGGGCTAGCGGGCCACTCCTACAATGAGCAGTTCTTC.

The chain joins TRBV7-2 to TRBJ2-2; 14 bases align to TRBD2. Germline-derived CDR1 and CDR2 are SGHTA and FQGNSA. The CDR3 extends over 17 amino acids. V lost 5 bases to trimming and J lost 7 bases; unmatched junction nucleotides: 9. In DNA form, the CDR3 reads TGTGCCAGCAGCGCCCTGGGACTAGCGGGAGCGGTCGGGGAGCTGTTTTTT. This sequence encodes CASSALGLAGAVGELFF. Full variable domain (missing parts from reference TRBV7-2 and TRBJ2-2): GAGVSQSPSNKVTEKGKDVELRCDPISGHTALYWYRQSLGQGLEFLIYFQGNSAPDKSGLPSDRFSAERTGGSVSTLTIQRTQQEDSAVYLCASSALGLAGAVGELFFGEGSRLTVL.

In this sample, this clonotype turned up many times. The CDR3 sequence is CASSFSTEINTEAFF. CDR3 sequence (DNA): TGTGCCAGCAGCTTCTCGACCGAGATTAACACTGAAGCTTTCTTT. The rearrangement joins TRBV7-9 to TRBJ1-1; the D is unclear. The CDR3 is 15 residues long. In germline, CDR1 is SEHNR, CDR2 FQNEAQ (reference sequence). V was trimmed by 3 bases and J by 2 bases, leaving 13 bases between them.

The J gene is TRBJ1-1, the V gene TRBV12-3 or TRBV12-4; 8 positions agree with TRBD1. The junction had 15 bases not matched to a gene; V was cut back by 4 bases and J by 5 bases. This CDR3 is 17 amino acids long. CDR3 residues: CASSSPGTGRSATEAFF. Written as DNA, the CDR3 is TGTGCCAGCAGTTCTCCAGGGACAGGCCGGAGTGCGACTGAAGCTTTCTTT.

This clonotype was seen at least ten times. This chain joins TRBV7-6 and TRBJ2-1; TRBD2 matches 10 bases. V lost 4 bases and J lost 3; bases outside the gene matches: 6. CDR3 length equals 16 residues. From germline, CDR1 is SGHVS and CDR2 FNYEAQ. CDR3 nucleotides: TGTGCCAGCAGCTCAGGGCTAGCGGGGGACTACAATGAGCAGTTCTTC. Translating it yields CASSSGLAGDYNEQFF.

This clonotype has just a few counts. V usage is TRBV7-9 and J usage is TRBJ2-7; 16 bases match TRBD2. Trimming took 5 bases from V and 2 from J; bases not matched to a gene: 6. The germline V gene encodes CDR1 SEHNR and CDR2 FQNEAQ (reference sequence). This CDR3 has 17 residues. In nucleotides, the CDR3 is TGTGCCAGCAGCCCCCAGGGACTAGCGGGAGGGCCCTACGAGCAGTACTTC. This translates into CASSPQGLAGGPYEQYF.

This clonotype was seen a few times. The V and J genes are TRBV19 and TRBJ2-5, with D possibly called TRBD1 or TRBD2 (5 bases each). This CDR3 has 14 amino acids. Germline assignment: CDR1 LNHDA and CDR2 SQIVND (reference sequence). Deletions cut 5 bases from V and 7 bases from J, with 17 bases between. The CDR3 region has the DNA TGTGCCAGTAGTGTTTCCGGGACGAGGGGGACCCAGTACTTC. Its protein product is CASSVSGTRGTQYF.

The chain uses TRBV10-3 and TRBJ1-5; 7 bases are a match to TRBD1. The germline V gene has CDR1 ENHRY and CDR2 SYGVKD. Trimming at V came to 6 bases and at J to 5 bases, leaving 4 bases not matched to a gene. This CDR3 is 13 amino acids long. CDR3: CAIRGQNDQPQHF. Here the CDR3 DNA reads TGTGCCATCAGGGGACAGAATGATCAGCCCCAGCATTTT.

The chain is built from TRBV7-9 and TRBJ2-3, with 8 positions matching TRBD1. Germline V lookup: CDR1 SEHNR, CDR2 FQNEAQ (reference sequence). This CDR3 spans 17 amino acids. With V trimmed by 5 bases and J by 1 base, 11 bases remained unmatched. CDR3 sequence (DNA): TGTGCCAGCAGCCCTCCTACGACAGGGGCCCGCACAGATACGCAGTATTTT. It is translated as CASSPPTTGARTDTQYF.

The chain links TRBV7-9 to TRBJ2-2; D perhaps matches TRBD2 (5 bases). V dropped 6 bases and J dropped 4 bases, with 12 bases sitting between them. This CDR3 contains 14 residues. CDR1 is SEHNR, CDR2 FQNEAQ, per germline (reference sequence). In DNA, the CDR3 is TGTGCCAGCAGTCTCCCCGGGGTCACCGGGGAGCTGTTTTTT. Protein product: CASSLPGVTGELFF.

This clonotype was seen a single time. This chain links TRBV6-1 with TRBJ2-3; 10 bases are shared with TRBD2. Germline assignment: CDR1 MNHNS and CDR2 SASEGT. The CDR3 contains 22 residues. V lost 1 base, J lost 2 bases, and 21 bases stayed unmatched. The CDR3 DNA reads as TGTGCCAGCAGTGAAGTTAGCGGGGGGCTCTCCCCCCTAGTCAACAACACAGATACGCAGTATTTT. This sequence encodes CASSEVSGGLSPLVNNTDTQYF.

V gene TRBV10-2 combines with J gene TRBJ2-1; maybe TRBD2 (5 bases). Looked up from germline, CDR1 is WSHSY and CDR2 is SAAADI. This CDR3 spans 15 amino acids. The V gene lost 4 bases and the J gene lost 2 bases, with 12 bases spanning the gap. The CDR3 bases are TGCGCCAGCAGTGCCCTGATCGGGGCCTACAATGAGCAGTTCTTC. As protein: CASSALIGAYNEQFF.

V gene TRBV5-5 combines with J gene TRBJ2-2, with a possible D match to TRBD1 (5 bases). Trimming took 0 bases from V and 3 from J, leaving 9 bases between them. Looked up from germline, CDR1 is SGHKS and CDR2 is YYEKEE (reference sequence). This CDR3 is built from 15 residues. CDR3 sequence reads: CASSLGTQYTGELFF. CDR3 nucleotides: TGTGCCAGCAGCTTGGGGACACAATACACCGGGGAGCTGTTTTTT.

This rearrangement joins TRBV6-5 to TRBJ2-1; TRBD2 matches 7 bases. Losses at the gene ends were 2 bases for V and 10 bases for J; bases not matched to a gene: 8. This CDR3 is 14 amino acids long. Germline V gives CDR1 MNHEY, CDR2 SVGAGI. In DNA form, the CDR3 reads TGTGCCAGCAGTTACGGGCGGGGGTACGGGGAGCAGTTCTTC. This codes for CASSYGRGYGEQFF.

This clonotype was detected a few times. The gene calls are TRBV7-9 and TRBJ2-5; 15 nucleotides line up with TRBD2. The trim removed 2 bases at V and 13 bases at J, leaving 5 bases unmatched. Germline V gives CDR1 SEHNR, CDR2 FQNEAQ (reference sequence). The CDR3 is made up of 14 amino acids. CDR3 sequence (DNA): TGTGCCAGCAGCTTATCGGGACTAGCGGGAGGCCTGTACTTC. Its protein product is CASSLSGLAGGLYF.

The CDR3 nucleotides read TGCAGTGCTAGAGATTCGCGGGAGGGCCCGGACACCGGGGAGCTGTTTTTT. It yields the protein CSARDSREGPDTGELFF. The chain has TRBV20-1 and TRBJ2-2, with 9 bases matching TRBD2. Trimming took 0 bases from V and 3 from J; bases not matched to a gene: 8. CDR1 and CDR2 from the germline V gene are DFQATT and SNEGSKA (reference sequence). The CDR3 runs to 17 residues.

The chain recombines TRBV7-9 with TRBJ1-5; 7 bases are a match to TRBD1. Germline assignment: CDR1 SEHNR and CDR2 FQNEAQ (reference sequence). The CDR3 has 14 residues. V trimming: 4 bases; J trimming: 3 bases; junction bases outside the gene matches: 3. CDR3 amino acids: CASSSGTDNQPQHF. CDR3 DNA: TGTGCCAGCAGCTCTGGGACAGACAATCAGCCCCAGCATTTT.

The rearrangement uses TRBV3-1 and TRBJ2-5; D remains ambiguous. V lost 4 bases and J lost 7, with 10 bases in between. Germline values: CDR1 LGHDT, CDR2 YNNKEL (reference sequence). The CDR3 contains 12 residues. CDR3 nucleotides: TGTGCCAGCAGCCTCGGGTATTTGACCCAGTACTTC. This gives the protein CASSLGYLTQYF.

This clonotype has only one observation. The CDR3 DNA is TGCGCCAGCAGCTTGGCCGGGGCTAGCGGGGGGGCATTGGATACGCAGTATTTT. It codes for CASSLAGASGGALDTQYF. V and J are TRBV5-1 and TRBJ2-3; 12 nucleotides align to TRBD2. Germline CDR1 reads SGHRS; CDR2 reads YFSETQ. With 0 bases clipped from V and 6 bases from J, the junction kept 11 bases outside the gene matches. The CDR3 runs to 18 residues.